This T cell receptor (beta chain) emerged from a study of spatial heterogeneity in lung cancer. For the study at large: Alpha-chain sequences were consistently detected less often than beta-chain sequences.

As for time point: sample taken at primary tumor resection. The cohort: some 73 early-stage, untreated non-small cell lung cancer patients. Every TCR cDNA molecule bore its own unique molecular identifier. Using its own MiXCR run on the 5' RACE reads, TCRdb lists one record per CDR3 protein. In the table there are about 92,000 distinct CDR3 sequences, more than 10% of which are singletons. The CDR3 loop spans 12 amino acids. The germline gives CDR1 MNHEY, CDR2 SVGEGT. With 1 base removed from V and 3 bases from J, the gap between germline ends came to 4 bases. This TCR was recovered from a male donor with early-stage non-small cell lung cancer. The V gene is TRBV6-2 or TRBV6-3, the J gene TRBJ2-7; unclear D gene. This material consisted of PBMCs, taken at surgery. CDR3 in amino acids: CASSYYSYEQYF. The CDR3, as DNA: TGTGCCAGCAGTTACTACAGCTACGAGCAGTACTTC.